Presented here are 29 T cell receptor beta chains from one specimen sequenced in a study of T cell repertoires in cytomegalovirus infection. TCRdb re-called the reads with MiXCR, one entry per CDR3 protein. The repertoire holds hundreds of thousands of distinct CDR3 sequences, with 33% as singletons. Their cognate antigens are unknown. The sequences come from cultured PBMCs, collected from culture after CMV antigen stimulation. The receptors were gathered from a human donor in good health (CMV status not recorded). Some clones in this sample may be carry-over from other donors' samples.

This chain joins TRBV19 and TRBJ2-1; a weak D match, TRBD2 (9 bases). The CDR3 runs 18 residues. Germline V CDR1 and CDR2: LNHDA, SQIVND (reference sequence). V gave up 10 bases and J gave up 9 bases, with 34 bases separating them. The chain's CDR3 is CAITPGQAASGTDGEQFF. As DNA, the CDR3 is TGTGCCATTACGCCGGGACAGGCGGCTAGCGGGACCGATGGTGAGCAGTTCTTC.

This clonotype occurred a few times. The J gene is TRBJ2-1, the V gene TRBV10-3, with TRBD2 matching 10 bases. Per germline, CDR1 ENHRY and CDR2 SYGVKD. The junction had 8 bases not matched to a gene; V was cut back by 6 bases and J by 6 bases. The CDR3 has 15 residues. CDR3 loop: CAIREAGGFPNEQFF. CDR3 nucleotides: TGTGCCATCAGGGAAGCGGGAGGGTTCCCCAATGAGCAGTTCTTC.

This chain uses TRBV30 with TRBJ2-7, with D possibly being TRBD2 (7 bases). V lost 2 bases, J lost 3 bases, and 17 bases lay in between. Germline V gene data show CDR1 as GTSNPN and CDR2 as SVGIG (reference sequence). The CDR3 extends over 15 amino acids. The chain's CDR3 is CAWSYVGGRFYEQYF. The CDR3 coding sequence is TGTGCCTGGAGTTATGTCGGGGGGCGCTTCTACGAGCAGTACTTC.

This chain uses TRBV14 with TRBJ2-2; D not certain. Germline lookup yields CDR1 SGHDN and CDR2 FVKESK. The V gene lost 0 bases and the J gene lost 7 bases, with 12 bases spanning the gap. CDR3 length: 15 amino acids. In nucleotides, the CDR3 is TGTGCCAGCAGCCAAGATGTGCAGACCTTCGGGGAGCTGTTTTTT. As protein: CASSQDVQTFGELFF.

The CDR3 DNA reads TGTGCCAGCAGTTACTTGGGACCGAACACTGAAGCTTTCTTT. Its protein product is CASSYLGPNTEAFF. This rearrangement joins TRBV6-6 to TRBJ1-1; TRBD1 might be the D (5 bases). The length of the CDR3 is 14 residues. Germline CDR1 reads MNHNY; CDR2 reads SVGAGI (reference sequence). V dropped 1 base and J dropped 1 base, with 7 bases sitting between them.

The chain couples TRBV12-3 or TRBV12-4 to TRBJ2-1, with 9 bases matching TRBD2. The CDR3 loop spans 15 amino acids. V shed 5 bases, J shed 9 bases, and the junction held 11 bases outside the gene matches. The CDR3 DNA reads TGTGCCAGCAGTCCGGGGATAGCGGGAGTGGCTGAGCAGTTCTTC. Translating it yields CASSPGIAGVAEQFF.

In DNA form, the CDR3 reads TGCGCCAGCAGCCAAGATGGGGGTACGGGCTACGAGCAGTACTTC. This translates into CASSQDGGTGYEQYF. The chain carries TRBV4-1 and TRBJ2-7; D tentatively fits TRBD1 or TRBD2 (5 bases each). V lost 0 bases and J 3 bases, leaving 12 bases between the germline ends. This CDR3 comprises 15 residues. The germline V gene has CDR1 MGHRA and CDR2 YSYEKL.

The V call is TRBV28, the J call TRBJ1-1; TRBD1 is a possible D gene (6 bases). CDR3 length: 14 amino acids. With 2 bases removed from V and 5 bases from J, the gap between germline ends came to 12 bases. Germline V gene lookup returns CDR1 MDHEN and CDR2 SYDVKM. CDR3 bases: TGTGCCAGCAGTTTAACAGGGAGTTTTACTGAAGCTTTCTTT. This translates into CASSLTGSFTEAFF.

The chain carries TRBV20-1 and TRBJ1-6; 11 bases map to TRBD1. This CDR3 is 18 amino acids long. V lost 5 bases to trimming and J lost 2 bases; unmatched junction nucleotides: 11. Germline lookup yields CDR1 DFQATT and CDR2 SNEGSKA (reference sequence). In nucleotides, the CDR3 is TGCAGTGCTGGCCCGGGACAGGGGGTCGACGCCTATAATTCACCCCTCCACTTT. This codes for CSAGPGQGVDAYNSPLHF.

The rearrangement links TRBV27 to TRBJ2-1, with TRBD2 identical over 7 bases. The CDR3 is made up of 15 amino acids. From germline, CDR1 is MNHEY and CDR2 SMNVEV (reference sequence). The trim removed 5 bases at V and 7 bases at J, leaving 11 bases unmatched. Here the CDR3 DNA reads TGTGCCAGCAGTCCCGTGGCGGGAGAGAGAAATGAGCAGTTCTTC. Protein: CASSPVAGERNEQFF.

The V call is TRBV7-6, the J call TRBJ1-4; D ambiguous. The CDR3 length is 16 residues. The germline CDR1 and CDR2 sequences are SGHVS and FNYEAQ. Trimming took off 2 bases at V and 1 base at J, with 11 bases between the two ends. The CDR3 coding sequence is TGTGCCAGCAGCTTACCCATACGTCTAACTAATGAAAAACTGTTTTTT. Translation: CASSLPIRLTNEKLFF.

This rearrangement joins TRBV13 to TRBJ2-7; 12 bases agree with TRBD2. V trimming: 6 bases; J trimming: 2 bases; junction bases outside the gene matches: 14. This CDR3 has 18 residues. CDR1 is PRHDT and CDR2 is FYEKMQ in the germline V gene (reference sequence). The CDR3 coding sequence is TGTGCCAGCAGTCGAGGAGGTCTAGCGGGAGGGAGAACCTACGAGCAGTACGTC. Translation: CASSRGGLAGGRTYEQYV.

This clonotype showed up just a few times. The chain is built from TRBV28 and TRBJ2-6; D gene uncertain. This CDR3 is 13 amino acids long. The V and J ends lost 6 bases and 4 bases respectively, with 7 bases between them. The V gene's germline CDR1 is MDHEN and CDR2 SYDVKM. This CDR3 is CASSQWGANVLTF. CDR3 nucleotide sequence: TGTGCCAGCAGCCAATGGGGGGCCAACGTCCTGACTTTC.

This chain links TRBV4-1 with TRBJ2-7; no clear D. Germline CDR1 is MGHRA and CDR2 is YSYEKL. There are 16 residues in the CDR3. Trimming shortened V by 0 bases and J by 3 bases, and 15 bases separated the two germline ends. CDR3 coding DNA: TGCGCCAGCAGCCAAGATCAGTCCGGCGGCGGCTACGAGCAGTACTTC. Amino acid sequence: CASSQDQSGGGYEQYF.

This clonotype showed up many times. This rearrangement joins TRBV7-9 to TRBJ2-4, with 9 bases lining up with TRBD2. The V segment lost 5 bases and the J segment 7 bases; nucleotides outside the gene matches: 12. Germline CDR1 SEHNR, CDR2 FQNEAQ (reference sequence). This CDR3 is built from 16 residues. CDR3 protein: CASSRYRAAGGNIQYF. The CDR3 DNA reads as TGTGCCAGCAGCCGTTACAGGGCTGCGGGGGGGAACATTCAGTACTTC.

The chain recombines TRBV9 with TRBJ2-1; TRBD2 aligns across 9 bases. The CDR3 runs to 17 residues. Germline-derived CDR1 and CDR2 are SGDLS and YYNGEE. V was clipped by 0 bases and J by 0 bases; unmatched bases: 4. The CDR3 protein is CASSVGASGISYNEQFF. The CDR3 DNA reads as TGTGCCAGCAGCGTAGGAGCTAGCGGGATCTCCTACAATGAGCAGTTCTTC.

This clonotype has only a few counts. The chain couples TRBV7-6 to TRBJ2-1; 8 bases agree with TRBD2. V was pared by 8 bases and J by 5 bases, with 11 bases of the junction left unmatched. This CDR3 spans 15 amino acids. The V gene's germline CDR1 is SGHVS and CDR2 FNYEAQ. This CDR3 reads CASSRRGARNNEQFF. CDR3 DNA: TGTGCCAGCTCCCGGCGGGGGGCCCGGAACAATGAGCAGTTCTTC.

This clonotype has at least ten counts. The CDR3 DNA follows: TGTGCCAGCAGCCGAGGAGAAGGGTCCTACGAGCAGTACGTC. Translating gives CASSRGEGSYEQYV. This chain connects TRBV7-9 to TRBJ2-7, with D hard to call. Germline CDR1 reads SEHNR; CDR2 reads FQNEAQ (reference sequence). The CDR3 consists of 14 residues. V was clipped by 5 bases and J by 1 base, with 12 bases between them.

V gene TRBV20-1 combines with J gene TRBJ2-1; 8 nucleotides match TRBD1. V shed 1 base and J 6 bases; nucleotides not matched to a gene: 8. This CDR3 region has 15 residues. Germline V gene sequence: CDR1 DFQATT, CDR2 SNEGSKA (reference sequence). CDR3 DNA: TGCAGTGCTAGAGCTTCCAGGGGGCATGGCAATGAGCAGTTCTTC. Translated: CSARASRGHGNEQFF.

V usage is TRBV7-2 and J usage is TRBJ2-7, with D possibly being TRBD1 or TRBD2 (5 bases each). The CDR3 spans 16 residues. From germline, CDR1 is SGHTA and CDR2 FQGNSA. V was shortened by 5 bases and J by 9 bases, with 26 bases between the two germline ends. The CDR3 here is CASSPETRVGSSGQYF. DNA of the CDR3: TGTGCCAGCAGCCCCGAAACCAGGGTTGGGAGCTCCGGGCAGTACTTC. The full variable domain, its missing parts supplied by reference TRBV7-2 and TRBJ2-7, is GAGVSQSPSNKVTEKGKDVELRCDPISGHTALYWYRQSLGQGLEFLIYFQGNSAPDKSGLPSDRFSAERTGGSVSTLTIQRTQQEDSAVYLCASSPETRVGSSGQYFGPGTRLTVT.

This chain connects TRBV7-2 to TRBJ2-3; no definite D call. The germline V and J ends were trimmed by 1 base and 6 bases, with 8 bases remaining between them. CDR1 is SGHTA and CDR2 is FQGNSA in the germline V gene. The CDR3 extends over 13 amino acids. CDR3 coding DNA: TGTGCCAGCAGCTTAGGAACACTGGATACGCAGTATTTT. Translated, it gives CASSLGTLDTQYF.

This clonotype was counted only a few times. The gene calls are TRBV27 and TRBJ1-2; D might be TRBD1 (5 bases). Per the germline V gene, CDR1 is MNHEY and CDR2 is SMNVEV (reference sequence). V dropped 5 bases and J dropped 5 bases, with 12 bases sitting between them. The CDR3 covers 13 residues. This chain's CDR3 is CASSPTGVYGYTF. The CDR3 DNA reads TGTGCCAGCAGTCCTACAGGAGTTTATGGCTACACCTTC.

This clonotype was detected a few times. V and J are TRBV6-2 or TRBV6-3 and TRBJ2-2; D perhaps matches TRBD1 (6 bases). The CDR3 totals 14 residues. The germline V gene encodes CDR1 MNHEY and CDR2 SVGEGT. Trimming pared 6 bases from V and 1 base from J, leaving 9 bases between. CDR3 nucleotides: TGTGCCAGCAGATGGGACATGAACACCGGGGAGCTGTTTTTT. Amino acid sequence: CASRWDMNTGELFF.

In its sample, this clonotype was seen once. The genes are TRBV5-8 and TRBJ2-1, with 11 positions matching TRBD1. The V segment lost 0 bases and the J segment 5 bases; nucleotides outside the gene matches: 7. The CDR3 contains 17 residues. Germline V gene sequence: CDR1 SGHTS, CDR2 YDEGEE. In DNA, the CDR3 is TGTGCCAGCAGCTTGGCCCTAGGGACAGGGGGACACAATGAGCAGTTCTTC. Translated: CASSLALGTGGHNEQFF.

This chain uses TRBV6-5 with TRBJ2-7, with 12 bases identical to TRBD2. This CDR3 is 15 amino acids long. V lost 5 bases, J lost 2 bases, and 4 bases stayed unmatched. From germline, CDR1 is MNHEY and CDR2 SVGAGI. CDR3 region: CASSLTSGSPYEQYF. The CDR3 nucleotides read TGTGCCAGCAGTCTGACTAGCGGGAGTCCCTACGAGCAGTACTTC.

The chain uses TRBV12-3 or TRBV12-4 and TRBJ2-1, with 11 bases identical to TRBD2. The CDR3 extends over 16 amino acids. Unmatched junction bases numbered 5, after V lost 2 bases and J lost 5 bases. The CDR3 DNA follows: TGTGCCAGCAGTTTAAATAGCGGGGGGGGGAACAATGAGCAGTTCTTC. This codes for CASSLNSGGGNNEQFF.

The chain recombines TRBV29-1 with TRBJ1-2; D uncertain. CDR3 size: 12 residues. Trimming took 1 base from V and 2 from J, leaving 5 bases between them. The germline CDR1 and CDR2 sequences are SQVTM and ANQGSEA. The CDR3, as DNA: TGCAGCGTTGAAGTCTTAAACTATGGCTACACCTTC. As protein: CSVEVLNYGYTF.

This clonotype was counted a few times. This chain uses TRBV11-3 with TRBJ1-1, with D perhaps matching TRBD1 (5 bases). Looked up from germline, CDR1 is SGHNT and CDR2 is YENEEA. V lost 3 bases to trimming and J lost 0 bases, with 11 bases between them. This CDR3 contains 15 residues. In DNA, the CDR3 is TGTGCCAGCAGCTTCGACAGCATCATGAACACTGAAGCTTTCTTT. Translating it yields CASSFDSIMNTEAFF.

In this sample, this clonotype turned up a few times. In DNA form, the CDR3 reads TGTGCCAGCAGATCCACAGTAAGCACAGATACGCAGTATTTT. Protein product: CASRSTVSTDTQYF. This chain uses TRBV12-3 or TRBV12-4 with TRBJ2-3, with D uncertain. The CDR3 length is 14 residues. The V end was cut by 6 bases, the J end by 0 bases, with 10 bases between.